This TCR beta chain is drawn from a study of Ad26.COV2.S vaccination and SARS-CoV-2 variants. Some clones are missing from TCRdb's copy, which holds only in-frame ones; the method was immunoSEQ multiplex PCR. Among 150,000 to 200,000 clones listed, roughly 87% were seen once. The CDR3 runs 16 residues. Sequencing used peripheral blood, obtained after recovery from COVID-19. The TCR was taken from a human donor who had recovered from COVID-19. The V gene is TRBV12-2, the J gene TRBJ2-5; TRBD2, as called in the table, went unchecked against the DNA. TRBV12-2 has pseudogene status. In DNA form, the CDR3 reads TGTGCAAGTCGCCCGCGGGGTCAAAAGGGGCAAGAGACCCAGTACTTC. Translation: CASRPRGQKGQETQYF.